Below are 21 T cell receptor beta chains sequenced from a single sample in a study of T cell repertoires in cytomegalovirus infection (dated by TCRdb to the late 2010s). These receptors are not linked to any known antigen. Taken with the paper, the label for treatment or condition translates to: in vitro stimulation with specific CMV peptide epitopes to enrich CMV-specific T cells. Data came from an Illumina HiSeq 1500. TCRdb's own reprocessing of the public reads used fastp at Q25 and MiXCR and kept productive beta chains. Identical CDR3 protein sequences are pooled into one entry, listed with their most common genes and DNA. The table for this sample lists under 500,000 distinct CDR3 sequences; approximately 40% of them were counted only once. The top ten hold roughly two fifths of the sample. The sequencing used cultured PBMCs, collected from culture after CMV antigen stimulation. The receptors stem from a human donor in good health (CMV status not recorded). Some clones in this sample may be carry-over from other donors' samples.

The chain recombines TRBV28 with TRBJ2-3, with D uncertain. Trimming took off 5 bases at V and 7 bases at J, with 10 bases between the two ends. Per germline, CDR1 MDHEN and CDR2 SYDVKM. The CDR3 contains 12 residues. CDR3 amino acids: CASSLLVNTQYF. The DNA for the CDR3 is TGTGCCAGCAGTCTTCTAGTAAATACGCAGTATTTT.

CDR3 nucleotides: TGTGCCAGTCTCAAGGGGGGGGCTGGAAATCAGCCCCAGCATTTT. Protein sequence: CASLKGGAGNQPQHF. The chain is built from TRBV19 and TRBJ1-5; TRBD1 is a possible D gene (6 bases). Trimming stripped 8 bases from V and 4 bases from J, with 18 bases between. The length of the CDR3 is 15 residues. CDR1 is LNHDA, CDR2 SQIVND, per germline (reference sequence).

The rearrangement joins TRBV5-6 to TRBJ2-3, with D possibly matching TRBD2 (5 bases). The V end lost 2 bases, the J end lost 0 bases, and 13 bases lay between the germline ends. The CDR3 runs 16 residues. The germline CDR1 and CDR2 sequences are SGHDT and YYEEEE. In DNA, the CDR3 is TGTGCCAGCAGCTTCCGCCCCCGCGGGAGCACAGATACGCAGTATTTT. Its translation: CASSFRPRGSTDTQYF.

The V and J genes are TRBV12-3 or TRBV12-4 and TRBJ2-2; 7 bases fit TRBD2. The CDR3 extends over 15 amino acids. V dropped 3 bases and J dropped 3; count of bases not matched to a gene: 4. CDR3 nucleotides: TGTGCCAGCAGTTTTCGGACTAGGTACACCGGGGAGCTGTTTTTT. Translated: CASSFRTRYTGELFF.

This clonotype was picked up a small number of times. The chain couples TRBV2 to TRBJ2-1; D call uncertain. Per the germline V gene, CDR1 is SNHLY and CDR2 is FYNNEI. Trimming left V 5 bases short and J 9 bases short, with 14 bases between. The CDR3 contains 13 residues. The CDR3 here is CASSPARMGEQFF. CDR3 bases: TGTGCCAGCAGTCCAGCCCGCATGGGTGAGCAGTTCTTC.

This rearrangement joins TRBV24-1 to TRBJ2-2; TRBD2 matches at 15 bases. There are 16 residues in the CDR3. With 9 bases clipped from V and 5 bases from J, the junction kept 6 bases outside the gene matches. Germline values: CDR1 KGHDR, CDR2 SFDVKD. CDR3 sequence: CATGGLAGGLTGELFF. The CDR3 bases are TGTGCCACCGGGGGACTAGCGGGGGGCCTGACCGGGGAGCTGTTTTTT.

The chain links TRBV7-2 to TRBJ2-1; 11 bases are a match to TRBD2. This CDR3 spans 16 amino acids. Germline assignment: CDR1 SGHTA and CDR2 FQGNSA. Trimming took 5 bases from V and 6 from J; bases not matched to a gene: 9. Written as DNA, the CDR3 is TGTGCCAGCAGCCAAACTAGCGGGAGCACAGGCAATGAGCAGTTCTTC. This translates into CASSQTSGSTGNEQFF. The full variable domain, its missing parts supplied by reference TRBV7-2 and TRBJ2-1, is GAGVSQSPSNKVTEKGKDVELRCDPISGHTALYWYRQSLGQGLEFLIYFQGNSAPDKSGLPSDRFSAERTGGSVSTLTIQRTQQEDSAVYLCASSQTSGSTGNEQFFGPGTRLTVL.

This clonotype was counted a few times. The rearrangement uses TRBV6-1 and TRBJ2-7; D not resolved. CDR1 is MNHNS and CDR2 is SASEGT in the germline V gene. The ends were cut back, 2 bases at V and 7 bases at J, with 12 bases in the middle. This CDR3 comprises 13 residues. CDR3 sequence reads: CASSETGQGEQYF. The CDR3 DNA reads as TGTGCCAGCAGTGAAACCGGGCAAGGGGAGCAGTACTTC.

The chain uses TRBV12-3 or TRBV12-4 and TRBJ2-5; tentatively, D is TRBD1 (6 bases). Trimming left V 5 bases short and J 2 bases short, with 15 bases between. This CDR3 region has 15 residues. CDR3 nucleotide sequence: TGTGCCAGCAGTGTCCGGGACAACGGGCAAGAGACCCAGTACTTC. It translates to CASSVRDNGQETQYF.

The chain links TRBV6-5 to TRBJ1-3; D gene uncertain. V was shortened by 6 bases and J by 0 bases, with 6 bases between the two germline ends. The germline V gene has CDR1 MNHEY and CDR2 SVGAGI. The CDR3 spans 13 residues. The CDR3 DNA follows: TGTGCCAGCAGACAGTACTCTGGAAACACCATATATTTT. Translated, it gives CASRQYSGNTIYF.

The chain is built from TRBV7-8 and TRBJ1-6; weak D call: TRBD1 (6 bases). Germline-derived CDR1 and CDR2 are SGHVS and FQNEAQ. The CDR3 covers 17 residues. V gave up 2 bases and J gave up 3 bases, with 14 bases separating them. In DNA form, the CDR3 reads TGTGCCAGCAGCTTAAGGGGGGACGCCAACTATAATTCACCCCTCCACTTT. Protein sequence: CASSLRGDANYNSPLHF.

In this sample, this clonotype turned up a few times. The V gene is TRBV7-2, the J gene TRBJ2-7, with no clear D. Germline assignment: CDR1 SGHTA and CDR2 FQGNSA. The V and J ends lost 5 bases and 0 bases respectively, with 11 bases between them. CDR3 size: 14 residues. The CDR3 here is CASSTRRNSYEQYF. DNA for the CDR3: TGTGCCAGCAGCACAAGACGGAACTCCTACGAGCAGTACTTC.

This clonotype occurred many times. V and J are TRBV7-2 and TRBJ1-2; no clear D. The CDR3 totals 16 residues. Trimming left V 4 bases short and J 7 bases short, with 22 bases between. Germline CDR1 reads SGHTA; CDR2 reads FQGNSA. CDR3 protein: CASSSTREASSVGYTF. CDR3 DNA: TGTGCCAGCAGCTCGACGAGGGAGGCTAGCTCGGTTGGCTACACCTTC.

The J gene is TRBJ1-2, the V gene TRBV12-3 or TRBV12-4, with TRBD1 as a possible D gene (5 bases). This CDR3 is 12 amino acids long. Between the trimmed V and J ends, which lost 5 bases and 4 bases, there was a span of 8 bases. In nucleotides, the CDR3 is TGTGCCAGCAGTAGGGGTTTCTATGGCTACACCTTC. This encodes CASSRGFYGYTF.

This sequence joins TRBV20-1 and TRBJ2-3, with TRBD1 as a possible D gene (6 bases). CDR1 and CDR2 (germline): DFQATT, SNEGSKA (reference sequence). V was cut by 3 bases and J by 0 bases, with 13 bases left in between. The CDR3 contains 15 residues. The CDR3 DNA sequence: TGCAGTGCTAGTGGGTCAGGGGCCAGCACAGATACGCAGTATTTT. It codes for CSASGSGASTDTQYF.

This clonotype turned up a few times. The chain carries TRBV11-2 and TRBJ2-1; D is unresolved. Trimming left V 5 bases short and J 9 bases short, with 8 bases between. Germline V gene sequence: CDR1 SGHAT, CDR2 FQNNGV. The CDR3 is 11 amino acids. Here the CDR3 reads CASSTRGEQFF. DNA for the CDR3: TGTGCCAGCAGCACTCGAGGTGAGCAGTTCTTC.

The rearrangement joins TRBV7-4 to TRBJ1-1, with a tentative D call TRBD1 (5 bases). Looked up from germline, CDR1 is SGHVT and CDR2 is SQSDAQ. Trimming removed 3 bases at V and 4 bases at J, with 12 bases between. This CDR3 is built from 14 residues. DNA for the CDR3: TGTGCCAGCAGCTTCCTCGGGGACCCCACTGAAGCTTTCTTT. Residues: CASSFLGDPTEAFF.

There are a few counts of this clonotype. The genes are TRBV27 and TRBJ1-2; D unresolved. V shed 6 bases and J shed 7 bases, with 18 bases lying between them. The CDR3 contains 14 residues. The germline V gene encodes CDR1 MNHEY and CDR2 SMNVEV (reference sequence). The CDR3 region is CASSTRRTFGGYTF. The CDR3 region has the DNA TGTGCCAGCAGCACCCGAAGGACCTTCGGTGGCTACACCTTC.

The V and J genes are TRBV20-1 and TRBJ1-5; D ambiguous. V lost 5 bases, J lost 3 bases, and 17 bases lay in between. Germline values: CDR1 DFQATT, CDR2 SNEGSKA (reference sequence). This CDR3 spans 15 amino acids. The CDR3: CSASPGSPFNQPQHF. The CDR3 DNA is TGCAGTGCTTCCCCCGGATCTCCTTTCAATCAGCCCCAGCATTTT.

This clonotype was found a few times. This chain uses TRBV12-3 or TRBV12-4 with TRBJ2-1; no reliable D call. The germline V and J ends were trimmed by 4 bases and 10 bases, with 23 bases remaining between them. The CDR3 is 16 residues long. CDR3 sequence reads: CASSSSGGNLKTEQFF. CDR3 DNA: TGTGCCAGCAGTTCCTCTGGCGGAAACCTCAAGACGGAGCAGTTCTTC.

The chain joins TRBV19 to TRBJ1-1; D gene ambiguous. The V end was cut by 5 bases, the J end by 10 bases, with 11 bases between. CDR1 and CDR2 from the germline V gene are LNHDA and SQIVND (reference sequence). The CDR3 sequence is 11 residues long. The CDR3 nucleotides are TGTGCCAGTAGTCCGGGGTCTTCAGCTTTCTTT. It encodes CASSPGSSAFF.